This T cell receptor beta chain was recorded in a study of post-analysis software for immune sequencing data. Study at large: Clinical courses comprised relapsing-remitting, secondary progressive and progressive-relapsing multiple sclerosis. The study, taken as a whole, reports: Multiple sclerosis patients had significantly lower normalized Chao1 diversity than controls. Roughly five TRBV segments appeared more often in patients than in controls, and TRBV5-6, TRBV5-1 and TRBV20-1 were among these. Strong co-clustering by F measure was evident for samples that had been prepared in the same batch.

This clonotype has just a few counts. Its antigen is undetermined. Since a much larger clone is just one base distant, this may be a read error. The authors incorporated unique molecular identifiers into the TCR beta cDNA libraries. It was from roughly 0.93 to 9.6 million T cells that some 470,000 cDNA molecules came. TCRdb re-called the PCR reads through MiXCR, storing one row per CDR3 protein. The profile shows roughly 650,000 distinct CDR3 sequences, roughly three fifths of them singletons. J lost 4 bases, V lost 5 bases, and 3 bases had no gene match. The CDR3 contains 13 residues. This receptor was taken from a girl aged 2-10 years with multiple sclerosis. The chain uses TRBV12-3 or TRBV12-4 and TRBJ1-2; TRBD1 matches at 8 bases. Sequencing was carried out using blood. The CDR3 DNA follows: TGTGCCAGCAGTCACAGGGGGGGCTATGGCTACACCTTC. It codes for CASSHRGGYGYTF.